The rows below give T cell receptor beta chains drawn from one sample of a study of response to subunit inactivated influenza vaccine. TCRdb re-called the RT-PCR reads through MiXCR, storing one row per CDR3 protein. The sample gives over 400,000 distinct CDR3 sequences, approximately 11% of which show up once; 9.5% to 15% is in the top ten. Sample: PBMCs from blood, taken 35 to 45 days after vaccination. The source is a man between 45 and 60 years old who received an inactivated influenza vaccine. The CDR3 runs from the conserved cysteine through the conserved F or W.

TRBV3-1	TRBJ2-1	14	CASSDRAGKGEQFF
TRBV29-1	TRBJ2-7	11	CSVEVAGAPQF
TRBV7-6	TRBJ2-5	16	CASSPYGGADWETQYF
TRBV6-1	TRBJ2-3	16	CASPGTSVPSTDTQYF
TRBV20-1	TRBJ2-1	15	CSARRSGTRHNEQFF
TRBV12-3/TRBV12-4	TRBJ2-3	12	CASRAMADTQYF
TRBV12-3/TRBV12-4	TRBJ2-3	15	CASSPSGRGADTQYF
TRBV20-1	TRBJ2-7	11	CSARPAGVLHF
TRBV13	TRBJ2-1	12	CASGVLANEQFF
TRBV20-1	TRBJ2-2	14	CSARGTGGTGELCF
TRBV6-1	TRBJ2-7	14	CASNQGTGRYEQYF
TRBV20-1	TRBJ1-5	15	CSASPTESVYQPQHF